These 7 T cell receptor beta chains were sequenced from one sample in a study of response to subunit inactivated influenza vaccine. From the RT-PCR reads, TCRdb called clonotypes with MiXCR, one entry per CDR3 protein. The sample yields roughly 700,000 distinct CDR3 sequences, over 11% seen once. This specimen consisted of PBMCs from blood, obtained around 14 days before vaccination. The receptor source for this set is a man aged 50-60 years who received an inactivated influenza vaccine.

This sequence joins TRBV2 and TRBJ2-7, with D hard to call. The CDR3 sequence is 14 residues long. V was pared by 0 bases and J by 2 bases, with 8 bases between. The V gene's germline CDR1 is SNHLY and CDR2 FYNNEI. For the CDR3, the DNA is TGTGCCAGCAGTGAAGCCGGCCGGACCTACGAGCAGTACTTC. Protein product: CASSEAGRTYEQYF.

The rearrangement uses TRBV5-1 and TRBJ1-1, with D possibly matching TRBD1 (5 bases). Germline CDR1 SGHRS, CDR2 YFSETQ. V was clipped by 6 bases and J by 2 bases, with 20 bases between them. This CDR3 region has 16 residues. The CDR3 nucleotides read TGCGCCAGCACCCGCGGGGGTAATGAGGGAAACACTGAAGCTTTCTTT. Its protein is CASTRGGNEGNTEAFF.

There are a few counts of this clonotype. The chain uses TRBV5-1 and TRBJ2-7, with a weak D call TRBD1 (5 bases). Deletions cut 0 bases from V and 1 base from J, with 11 bases between. CDR1 SGHRS and CDR2 YFSETQ come from the germline V gene. This CDR3 is built from 15 residues. The CDR3 sequence is CASSLGRVSSYEQYF. The CDR3 bases are TGCGCCAGCAGCTTGGGCAGGGTGTCATCCTACGAGCAGTACTTC. The variable domain in full, completed from reference TRBV5-1 and TRBJ2-7, reads KAGVTQTPRYLIKTRGQQVTLSCSPISGHRSVSWYQQTPGQGLQFLFEYFSETQRNKGNFPGRFSGRQFSNSRSEMNVSTLELGDSALYLCASSLGRVSSYEQYFGPGTRLTVT.

In the case of this clonotype: Being one base from a much bigger clone, this may be a read error. The rearrangement uses TRBV28 and TRBJ1-1; D gene uncertain. Germline CDR1 is MDHEN and CDR2 is SYDVKM. This CDR3 spans 12 amino acids. The CDR3: CVSSFWNTEAFF. CDR3 nucleotides: TGTGTCAGCAGTTTCTGGAACACTGAAGCTTTCTTT.

The chain uses TRBV3-1 and TRBJ2-2; maybe TRBD1 (6 bases). V was clipped by 4 bases and J by 4 bases, with 13 bases between them. This CDR3 comprises 15 residues. Germline loops: CDR1 LGHDT, CDR2 YNNKEL (reference sequence). The CDR3 coding sequence is TGTGCCAGCAGCCCAGACCCGACAGGCACCGGGGAGCTGTTTTTT. Translated, it gives CASSPDPTGTGELFF.

The V and J genes are TRBV14 and TRBJ2-1; D may match TRBD1 or TRBD2 (5 bases each). The V end was cut by 6 bases, the J end by 9 bases, with 12 bases between. The CDR3 spans 12 residues. Germline V gives CDR1 SGHDN, CDR2 FVKESK. The chain's CDR3 is CASSSGTLEQFF. For the CDR3, the DNA is TGTGCCAGCAGTTCCGGGACCCTTGAGCAGTTCTTC.

The chain recombines TRBV18 with TRBJ1-2, with TRBD1 identical over 7 bases. Germline V gives CDR1 KGHSH, CDR2 LQKENI. This CDR3 contains 15 residues. The trim removed 5 bases at V and 7 bases at J, leaving 13 bases unmatched. The CDR3 DNA follows: TGTGCCAGCTCATCTGAGACACAGGGGTTCGGTGGCTACACCTTC. Translated: CASSSETQGFGGYTF.